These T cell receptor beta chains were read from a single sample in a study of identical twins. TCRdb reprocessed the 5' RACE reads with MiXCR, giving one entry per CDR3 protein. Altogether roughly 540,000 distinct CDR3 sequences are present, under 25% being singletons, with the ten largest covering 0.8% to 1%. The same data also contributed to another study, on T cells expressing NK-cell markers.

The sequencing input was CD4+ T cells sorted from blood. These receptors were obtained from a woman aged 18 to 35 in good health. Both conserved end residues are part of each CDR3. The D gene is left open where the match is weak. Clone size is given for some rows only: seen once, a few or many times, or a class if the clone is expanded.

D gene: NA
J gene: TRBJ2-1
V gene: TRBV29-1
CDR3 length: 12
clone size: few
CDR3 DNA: TGCAGCGTCTCGTTCTCCTACAATGAGCAGTTCTTC
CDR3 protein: CSVSFSYNEQFF

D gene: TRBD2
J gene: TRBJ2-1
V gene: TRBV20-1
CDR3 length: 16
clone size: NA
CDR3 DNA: TGCAGTGCTAGAGATCGGGGGGTTGGGGCTAACAATGAGCAGTTCTTC
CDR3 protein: CSARDRGVGANNEQFF

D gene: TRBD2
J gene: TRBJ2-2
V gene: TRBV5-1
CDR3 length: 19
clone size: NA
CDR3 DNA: TGCGCCAGCAGCTTGGCGGCTAGCGGGACGACCACGAACACCGGGGAGCTGTTTTTT
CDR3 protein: CASSLAASGTTTNTGELFF

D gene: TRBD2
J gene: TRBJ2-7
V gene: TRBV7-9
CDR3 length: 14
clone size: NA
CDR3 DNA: TGTGCCAGCAGCTTAGTCGGGAGGGTCCACGAGCAGTACTTC
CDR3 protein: CASSLVGRVHEQYF

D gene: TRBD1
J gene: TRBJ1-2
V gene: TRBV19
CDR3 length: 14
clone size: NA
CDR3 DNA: TGTGCCAGTAGTGGAACAGGGGGCGACTATGGCTACACCTTC
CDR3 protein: CASSGTGGDYGYTF

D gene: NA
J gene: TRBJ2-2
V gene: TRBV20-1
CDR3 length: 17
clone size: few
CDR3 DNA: TGCAGTGCTACCCCCTATACGGTGGGACGTAACACCGGGGAGCTGTTTTTT
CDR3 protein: CSATPYTVGRNTGELFF

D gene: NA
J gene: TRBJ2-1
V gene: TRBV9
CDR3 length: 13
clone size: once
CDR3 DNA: TGTGCCAGTTCCTCCCGGCCCTACAATGAGCAGTTCTTC
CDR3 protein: CASSSRPYNEQFF

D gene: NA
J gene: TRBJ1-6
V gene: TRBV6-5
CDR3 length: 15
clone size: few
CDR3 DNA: TGTGCCAGCAGTTACTCTTACCCACCGAATTCACCCCTCCACTTT
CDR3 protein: CASSYSYPPNSPLHF

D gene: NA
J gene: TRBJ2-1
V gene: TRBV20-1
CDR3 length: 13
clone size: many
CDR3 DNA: TGCAGTGCTGGGACGGGGGACCCTAATGAGCAGTTCTTC
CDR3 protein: CSAGTGDPNEQFF

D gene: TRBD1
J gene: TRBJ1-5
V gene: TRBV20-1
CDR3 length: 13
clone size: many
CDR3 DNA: TGCAGTGCCGGCAGGGGGCTGGATCAGCCCCAGCATTTT
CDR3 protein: CSAGRGLDQPQHF

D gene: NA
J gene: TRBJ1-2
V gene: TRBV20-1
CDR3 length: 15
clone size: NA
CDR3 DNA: TGCAGTGCTAGAGATGGCGGCGGAACTTCCTATGGCTACACCTTC
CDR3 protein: CSARDGGGTSYGYTF

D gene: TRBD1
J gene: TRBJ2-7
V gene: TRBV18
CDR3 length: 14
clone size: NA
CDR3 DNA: TGTGCCAGCTCAACGGCCGGGACAGGTCTCGAGCAGTACTTC
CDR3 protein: CASSTAGTGLEQYF

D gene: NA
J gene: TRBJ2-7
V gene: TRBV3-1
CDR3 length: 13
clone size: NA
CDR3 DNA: TGTGCCAGCAGCCCAACAGGGCGCTACGAGCAGTACTTC
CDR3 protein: CASSPTGRYEQYF

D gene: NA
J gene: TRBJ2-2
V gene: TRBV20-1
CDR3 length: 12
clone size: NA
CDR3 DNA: TGCAGTGGGGAACGGGCCACCGGGGAGCTGTTTTTT
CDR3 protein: CSGERATGELFF

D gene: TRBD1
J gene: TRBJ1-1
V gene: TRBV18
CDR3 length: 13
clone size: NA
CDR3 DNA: TGTGCCAGCTCACCGGCGACAGGGGCTGAAGCTTTCTTT
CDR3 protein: CASSPATGAEAFF

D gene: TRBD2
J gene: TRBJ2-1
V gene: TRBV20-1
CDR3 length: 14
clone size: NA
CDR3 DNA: TGCAGTGTTGCGGGACTAGCGGACTACAATGAGCAGTTCTTC
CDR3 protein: CSVAGLADYNEQFF

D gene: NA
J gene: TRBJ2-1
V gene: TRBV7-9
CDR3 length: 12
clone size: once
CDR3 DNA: TGTGCCAGCAGCTTAAGAATGGTTGAGCAGTTCTTC
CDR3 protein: CASSLRMVEQFF

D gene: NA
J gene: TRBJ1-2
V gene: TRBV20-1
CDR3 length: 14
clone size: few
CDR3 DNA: TGCAGTGCTAGAGATCTAGAAAGCAACTATGGCTACACCTTC
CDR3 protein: CSARDLESNYGYTF

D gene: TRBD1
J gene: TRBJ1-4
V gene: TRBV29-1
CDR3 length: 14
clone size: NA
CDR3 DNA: TGCAGCGTTTTGTTGGGACAGGGAAATGAAAAACTGTTTTTT
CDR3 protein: CSVLLGQGNEKLFF

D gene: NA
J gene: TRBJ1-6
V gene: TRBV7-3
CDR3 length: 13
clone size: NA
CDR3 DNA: TGTGCCAGCAGCTTAAATGCGAATTCACCCCTCCACTTT
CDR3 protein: CASSLNANSPLHF

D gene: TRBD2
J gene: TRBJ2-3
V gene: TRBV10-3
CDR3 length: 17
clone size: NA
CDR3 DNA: TGTGCCATCAGTTCTAGAGCGGGAACTTCGCTAGGGGATACGCAGTATTTT
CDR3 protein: CAISSRAGTSLGDTQYF

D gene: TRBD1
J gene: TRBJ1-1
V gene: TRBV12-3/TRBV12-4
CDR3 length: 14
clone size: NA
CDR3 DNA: TGTGCCAGCAGGAAACAGGGGCTCAACACTGAAGCTTTCTTT
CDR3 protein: CASRKQGLNTEAFF

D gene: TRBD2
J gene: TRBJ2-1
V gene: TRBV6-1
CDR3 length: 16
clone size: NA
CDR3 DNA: TGTGCCAGCAGGACCCGGACTAGCGGCTTCTACAATGAGCAGTTCTTC
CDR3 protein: CASRTRTSGFYNEQFF

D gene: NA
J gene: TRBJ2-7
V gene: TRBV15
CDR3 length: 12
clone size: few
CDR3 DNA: TGTGCCACCAGCACCGACGGATACGAGCAGTACTTC
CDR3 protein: CATSTDGYEQYF

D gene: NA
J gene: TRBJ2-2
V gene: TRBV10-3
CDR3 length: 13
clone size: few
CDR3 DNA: TGTGCCATCAGTGGGGTCCGCCCCGGGGAGCTGTTTTTT
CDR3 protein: CAISGVRPGELFF

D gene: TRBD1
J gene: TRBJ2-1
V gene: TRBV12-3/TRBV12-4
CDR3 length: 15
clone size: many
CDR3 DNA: TGTGCCAGCAGACCGGGGACAGGGGGCTACAATGAGCAGTTCTTC
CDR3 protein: CASRPGTGGYNEQFF

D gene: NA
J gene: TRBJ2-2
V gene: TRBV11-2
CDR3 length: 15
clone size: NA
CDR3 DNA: TGTGCCAGCAGCTTAGATTTTTCGGGGGCCGGGGAGCTGTTTTTT
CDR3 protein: CASSLDFSGAGELFF

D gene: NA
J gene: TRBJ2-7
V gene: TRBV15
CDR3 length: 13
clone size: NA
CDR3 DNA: TGTGCCACCAGCAGTTTACTTAGGGGCGAGCAGTACTTC
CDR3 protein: CATSSLLRGEQYF

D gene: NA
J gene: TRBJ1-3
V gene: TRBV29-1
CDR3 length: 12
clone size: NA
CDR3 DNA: TGCAGCGTTGCCACGCTTGGAAACACCATATATTTT
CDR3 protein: CSVATLGNTIYF

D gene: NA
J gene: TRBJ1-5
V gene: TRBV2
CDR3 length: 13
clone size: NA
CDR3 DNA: TGTGCCAGCAGTGACCGGGGCGGCGAGCCCCAGCATTTT
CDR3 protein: CASSDRGGEPQHF

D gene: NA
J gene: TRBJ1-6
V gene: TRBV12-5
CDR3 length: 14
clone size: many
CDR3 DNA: TGTGCTAGTGGTTTGGGGACAGATAATTCACCCCTCCACTTT
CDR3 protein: CASGLGTDNSPLHF

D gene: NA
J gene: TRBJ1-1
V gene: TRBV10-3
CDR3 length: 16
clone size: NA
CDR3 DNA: TGTGCCATCAGTGACTCAAGACACGAAATGAACACTGAAGCTTTCTTT
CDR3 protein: CAISDSRHEMNTEAFF

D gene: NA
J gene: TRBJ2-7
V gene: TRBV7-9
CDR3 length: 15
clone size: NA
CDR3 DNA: TGTGCCAGCACCGAGTGGGGGGACAAAACCTACGAGCAGTACTTC
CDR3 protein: CASTEWGDKTYEQYF

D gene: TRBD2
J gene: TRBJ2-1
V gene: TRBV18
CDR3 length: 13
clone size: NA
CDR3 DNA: TGTGCCAGCTCACCAGCTAGCGGGAATGAGCAGTTCTTC
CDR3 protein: CASSPASGNEQFF

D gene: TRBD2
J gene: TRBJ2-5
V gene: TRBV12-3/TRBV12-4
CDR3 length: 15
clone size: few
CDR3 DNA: TGTGCCAGCAGTTTGGATGCGGGAGCTGGGGAGACCCAGTACTTC
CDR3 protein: CASSLDAGAGETQYF

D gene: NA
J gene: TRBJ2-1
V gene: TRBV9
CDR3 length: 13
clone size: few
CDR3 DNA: TGTGCCAGCAGCGTTCAGACTTACAATGAGCAGTTCTTC
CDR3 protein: CASSVQTYNEQFF

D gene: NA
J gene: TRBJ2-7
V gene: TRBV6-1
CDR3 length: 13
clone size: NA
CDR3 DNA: TGTGCCAGCAGTGGACAGAATATGTACGGGCAGTACTTC
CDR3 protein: CASSGQNMYGQYF

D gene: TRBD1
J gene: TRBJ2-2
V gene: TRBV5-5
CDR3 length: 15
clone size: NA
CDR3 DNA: TGTGCCAGCAGCGGGGGACAGGGTTACACCGGGGAGCTGTTTTTT
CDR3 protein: CASSGGQGYTGELFF

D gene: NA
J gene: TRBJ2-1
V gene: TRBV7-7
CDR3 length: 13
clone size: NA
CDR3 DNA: TGTGCCAGCAGCCCTACTACCTACAATGAGCAGTTCTTC
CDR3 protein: CASSPTTYNEQFF

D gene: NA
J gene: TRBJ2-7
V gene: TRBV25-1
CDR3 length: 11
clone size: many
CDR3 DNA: TGTGCCAGCAGTGGCACCTACGAGCAGTACTTC
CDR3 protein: CASSGTYEQYF

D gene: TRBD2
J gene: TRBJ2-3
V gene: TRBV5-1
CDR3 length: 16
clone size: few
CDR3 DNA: TGCGCCAGCAGCTTCCTAGCGGGAGGGGGCGGAGATACGCAGTATTTT
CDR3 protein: CASSFLAGGGGDTQYF

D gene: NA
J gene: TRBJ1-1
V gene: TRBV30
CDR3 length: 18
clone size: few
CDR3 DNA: TGTGCCTGGATCCGGTTAGCCCGGACCGACAACGGGAGCACTGAAGCTTTCTTT
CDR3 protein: CAWIRLARTDNGSTEAFF

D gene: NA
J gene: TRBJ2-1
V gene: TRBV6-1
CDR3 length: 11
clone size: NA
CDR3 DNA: TGTGCCGTTCTATCCTACAATGAGCAGTTCTTC
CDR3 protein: CAVLSYNEQFF

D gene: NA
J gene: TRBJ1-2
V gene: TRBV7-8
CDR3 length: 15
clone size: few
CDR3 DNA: TGTGCCAGCAGCTCCCGACCGGGACCTAACTATGGCTACACCTTC
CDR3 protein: CASSSRPGPNYGYTF

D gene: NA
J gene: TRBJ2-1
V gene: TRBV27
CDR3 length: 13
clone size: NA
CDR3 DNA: TGTGCCAGCAGACTGGTGGGGTACAATGAGCAGTTCTTC
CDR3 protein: CASRLVGYNEQFF